The rows below give T cell receptor beta chains drawn from one sample of a study of blood T cells in healthy people across ages. TCRdb re-called the 5' RACE reads through MiXCR, storing one row per CDR3 protein. The table has 1.5 million to 2 million distinct CDR3 sequences, approximately 50% seen once. The sample consisted of blood. The receptors originated from a woman between 40 and 50 years old in good health. Both conserved end residues are part of each CDR3. A D gene is named only where the DNA matches it firmly. Clone size is given for some rows only: seen once, a few or many times, or a class if the clone is expanded.

>TRBJ2-3|TRBV7-3|NA|many
CASSPTTSTDTQYF
TGTGCCAGCAGCCCCACGACTAGCACAGATACGCAGTATTTT
>TRBJ2-1|TRBV6-2/TRBV6-3|TRBD2|NA
CASRGTSGVSYNEQFF
TGTGCCAGCAGAGGGACTAGCGGGGTCTCCTACAATGAGCAGTTCTTC
>TRBJ2-5|TRBV28|NA|NA
CASSLTPRKETQYF
TGTGCCAGCAGTTTAACCCCACGGAAAGAGACCCAGTACTTC
>TRBJ2-7|TRBV5-1|NA|NA
CASSLDPVGQRSSYEQYF
TGCGCCAGCAGCTTAGACCCGGTTGGACAAAGAAGCTCCTACGAGCAGTACTTC
>TRBJ2-1|TRBV6-5|TRBD1|few
CASSYSGGGEQFF
TGTGCCAGCAGTTACTCAGGGGGCGGAGAGCAGTTCTTC
>TRBJ2-1|TRBV2|NA|many
CASSENGSNEQFF
TGTGCCAGCAGTGAAAATGGCAGCAATGAGCAGTTCTTC
>TRBJ2-1|TRBV6-2/TRBV6-3|NA|NA
CASSYSTEGSNEQFF
TGTGCCAGCAGTTACTCAACGGAGGGGTCGAATGAGCAGTTCTTC
>TRBJ2-1|TRBV6-5|TRBD1|NA
CASSWPGQNEQFF
TGTGCCAGCAGTTGGCCGGGACAGAATGAGCAGTTCTTC
>TRBJ2-3|TRBV11-1|TRBD2|NA
CASSRAGGDTQYF
TGTGCCAGCAGCCGGGCGGGGGGAGATACGCAGTATTTT
>TRBJ2-5|TRBV9|NA|NA
CASSVRRGSGKETQYF
TGTGCCAGCAGCGTAAGGCGAGGGTCGGGAAAAGAGACCCAGTACTTC
>TRBJ2-7|TRBV4-2|NA|few
CASSQQGLQGAYEQYF
TGTGCCAGCAGCCAACAGGGACTCCAAGGCGCCTACGAGCAGTACTTC
>TRBJ1-1|TRBV4-1|NA|NA
CASSQTGSGEAFF
TGCGCCAGCAGCCAGACAGGCTCTGGTGAAGCTTTCTTT
>TRBJ2-4|TRBV27|NA|few
CASSQGGPQNIQYF
TGTGCCAGCAGCCAAGGGGGACCTCAAAACATTCAGTACTTC
>TRBJ2-6|TRBV27|NA|NA
CASSQVDRANVLTF
TGTGCCAGCAGTCAAGTGGACAGGGCCAACGTCCTGACTTTC
>TRBJ1-2|TRBV7-2|NA|NA
CASSLRIRTGYTF
TGTGCCAGCAGCCTGCGTATACGGACGGGCTACACCTTC
>TRBJ1-1|TRBV5-1|TRBD1|NA
CASSAQGEKNTEAFF
TGCGCCAGCAGCGCACAGGGGGAAAAGAACACTGAAGCTTTCTTT
>TRBJ1-5|TRBV7-2|NA|many
CASSLDPGYQPQHF
TGTGCCAGCAGCCTCGACCCAGGCTATCAGCCCCAGCATTTT
>TRBJ1-6|TRBV20-1|NA|NA
CSARPSTPHF
TGCAGTGCTAGACCGAGTACACCCCACTTT
>TRBJ2-1|TRBV21-1|NA|NA
CATNRGEQFF
TGTGCCACCAATCGGGGGGAGCAGTTCTTC
>TRBJ2-4|TRBV9|NA|few
CASSPLDGSKNIQYF
TGTGCCAGCAGCCCCTTAGATGGGTCCAAAAACATTCAGTACTTC
>TRBJ1-1|TRBV27|TRBD1|NA
CASSLKDRPLDEAFF
TGTGCCAGCAGTTTAAAGGACAGGCCCTTAGACGAAGCTTTCTTT
>TRBJ2-3|TRBV20-1|TRBD1|NA
CSASAPKDREDTQYF
TGCAGTGCTAGTGCCCCCAAGGACAGGGAGGATACGCAGTATTTT
>TRBJ1-5|TRBV27|NA|NA
CASSMGGGSQPQHF
TGTGCCAGCAGTATGGGAGGGGGTAGTCAGCCCCAGCATTTT
>TRBJ2-7|TRBV12-5|NA|once
CASGFPRVGAYEQYF
TGTGCTAGTGGCTTCCCCAGGGTAGGCGCCTACGAGCAGTACTTC
>TRBJ2-7|TRBV13|NA|NA
CASSMGLGSITEYNEQYF
TGTGCCAGCAGCATGGGCCTAGGGAGTATAACAGAATACAATGAGCAATACTTC
>TRBJ2-3|TRBV7-6|NA|NA
CASSLSTEGNTDTQYF
TGTGCCAGCAGCTTATCGACAGAGGGCAACACAGATACGCAGTATTTT
>TRBJ2-1|TRBV7-2|NA|NA
CASSLENKANEQFF
TGTGCCAGCAGCTTAGAAAACAAGGCCAATGAGCAGTTCTTC
>TRBJ2-4|TRBV9|NA|NA
CASSVGSASGKNIQYF
TGTGCCAGCAGCGTAGGGTCCGCTTCGGGGAAAAACATTCAGTACTTC
>TRBJ2-7|TRBV5-6|NA|few
CASSFYLGESYEQYF
TGTGCCAGCAGCTTCTATTTAGGTGAGAGCTACGAGCAGTACTTC